This TCR beta chain was obtained from a study of T cell repertoires in cytomegalovirus infection. Broader study findings: The study identified carriers of CMV plus the relevant HLA from cumulative public TCR beta family frequency.

This clonotype was picked up a small number of times. What it recognizes is unknown. TCRdb called the reads again in MiXCR, with one record for every CDR3 protein. Found here are fewer than 1,000,000 distinct CDR3 sequences, roughly 31% of them singletons; the top ten hold about an eighth. This specimen consisted of cultured CD8+ T cells from PBMCs, obtained from culture after CMV antigen stimulation. This TCR derives from a human donor in good health (CMV status not recorded). Some clones in this sample may be carry-over from other donors' samples.

CDR3 DNA: TGTGCCAGCAGTGAAGCGCTTCAGGGTTTGGTTATCGAGACCCAGTACTTC. This codes for CASSEALQGLVIETQYF. The chain carries TRBV2 and TRBJ2-5; TRBD1 is a possible D gene (5 bases). The CDR3 sequence is 17 residues long. Per germline, CDR1 SNHLY and CDR2 FYNNEI. Trimming left V 0 bases short and J 5 bases short, with 19 bases between.